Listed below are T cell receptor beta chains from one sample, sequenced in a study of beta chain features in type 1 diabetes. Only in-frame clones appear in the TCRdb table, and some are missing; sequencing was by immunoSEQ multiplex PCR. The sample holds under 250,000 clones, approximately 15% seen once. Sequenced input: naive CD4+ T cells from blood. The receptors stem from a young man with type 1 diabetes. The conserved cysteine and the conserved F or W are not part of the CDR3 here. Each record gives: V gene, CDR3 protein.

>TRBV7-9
ASSLGPGDNSPLH
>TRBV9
ASSPFGEKLF
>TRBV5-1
ASSPAGLAGGTHEQY
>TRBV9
ASSVGGSGYT
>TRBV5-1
ASSPTSGSYEQY
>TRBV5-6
ASSSKRGSTDTQY
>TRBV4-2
ASSLTTGVNTEAF
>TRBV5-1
ASSPQGASDTEAF
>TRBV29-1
NVLAGGKDTQY
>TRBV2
ASSTDRVTGELF
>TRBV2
ASIRGELYGYT
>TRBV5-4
ASSLPTRGDIYEQY
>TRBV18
AGSYASRPGTKNIQY
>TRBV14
ASSPWRTAISYNEQF
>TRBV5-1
ASGTGTSTGELF
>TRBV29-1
SVLLSRMNTEAF
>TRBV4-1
ASSQDPGYMNIQY
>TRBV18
ASSPLAASYNEQF
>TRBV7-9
ASSSGTGFGYEQY
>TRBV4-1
ACRDYRNEQF
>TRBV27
ASSLLGLADQETQY
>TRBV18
ASSPVQVDTQY
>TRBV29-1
SAQIQGSGELF
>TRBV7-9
ASSGLTSSYNEQF
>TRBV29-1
SVPGQGSEKLF
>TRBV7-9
ASSYTRDTEAF
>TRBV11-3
ASSLQETQY
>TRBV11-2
ASKGLAGVFQETQY
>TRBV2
ASTSNRAGYT